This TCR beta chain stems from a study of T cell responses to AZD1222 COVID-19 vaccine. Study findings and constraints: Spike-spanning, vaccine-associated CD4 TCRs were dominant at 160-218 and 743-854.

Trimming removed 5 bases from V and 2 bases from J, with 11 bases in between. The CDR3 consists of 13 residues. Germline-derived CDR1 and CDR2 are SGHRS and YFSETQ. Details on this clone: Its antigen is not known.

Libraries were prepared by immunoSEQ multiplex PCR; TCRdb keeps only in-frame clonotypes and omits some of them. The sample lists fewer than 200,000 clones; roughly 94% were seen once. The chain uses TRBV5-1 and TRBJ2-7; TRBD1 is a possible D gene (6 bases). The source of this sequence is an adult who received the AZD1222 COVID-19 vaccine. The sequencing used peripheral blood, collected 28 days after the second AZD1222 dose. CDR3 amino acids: CASSQGPTYEQYF. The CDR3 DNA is TGCGCCAGCAGTCAGGGGCCAACCTACGAGCAGTACTTC. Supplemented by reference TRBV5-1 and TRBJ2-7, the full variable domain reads KAGVTQTPRYLIKTRGQQVTLSCSPISGHRSVSWYQQTPGQGLQFLFEYFSETQRNKGNFPGRFSGRQFSNSRSEMNVSTLELGDSALYLCASSQGPTYEQYFGPGTRLTVT.